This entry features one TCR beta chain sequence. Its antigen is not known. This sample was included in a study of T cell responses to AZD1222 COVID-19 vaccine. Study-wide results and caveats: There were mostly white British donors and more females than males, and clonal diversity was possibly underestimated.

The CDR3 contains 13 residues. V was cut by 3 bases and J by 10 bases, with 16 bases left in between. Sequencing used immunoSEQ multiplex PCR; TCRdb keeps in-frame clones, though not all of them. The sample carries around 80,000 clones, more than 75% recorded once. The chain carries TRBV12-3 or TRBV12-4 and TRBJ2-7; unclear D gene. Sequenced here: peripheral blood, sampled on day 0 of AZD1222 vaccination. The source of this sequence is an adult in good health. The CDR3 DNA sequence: TGTGCCAGCAGTTTTCCCCCCCCAGGTCCTCAGTACTTC. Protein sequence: CASSFPPPGPQYF.